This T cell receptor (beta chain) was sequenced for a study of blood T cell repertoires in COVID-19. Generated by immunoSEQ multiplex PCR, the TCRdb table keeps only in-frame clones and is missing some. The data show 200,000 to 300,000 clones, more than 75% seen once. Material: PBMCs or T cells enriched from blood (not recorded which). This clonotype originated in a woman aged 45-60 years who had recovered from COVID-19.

The CDR3 sequence is CASSFTGNTIYF. The CDR3 DNA sequence: TGTGCCAGCAGTTTTACTGGAAACACCATATATTTT. The J gene is TRBJ1-3, the V gene TRBV12-3 or TRBV12-4, with no clear D. Trimming pared 3 bases from V and 2 bases from J, leaving 2 bases between. There are 12 residues in the CDR3.